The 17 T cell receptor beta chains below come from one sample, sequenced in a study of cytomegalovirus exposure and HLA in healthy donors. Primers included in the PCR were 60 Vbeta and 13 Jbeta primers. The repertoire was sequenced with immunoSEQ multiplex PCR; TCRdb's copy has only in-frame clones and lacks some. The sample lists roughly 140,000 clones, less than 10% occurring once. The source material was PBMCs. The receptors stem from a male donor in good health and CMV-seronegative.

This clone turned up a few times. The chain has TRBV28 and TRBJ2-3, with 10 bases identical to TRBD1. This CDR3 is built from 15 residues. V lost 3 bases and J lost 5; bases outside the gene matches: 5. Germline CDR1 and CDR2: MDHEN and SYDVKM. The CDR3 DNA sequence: TGTGCCAGCAGTTTGAGGACAGGGGGACGAGATACGCAGTATTTT. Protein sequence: CASSLRTGGRDTQYF.

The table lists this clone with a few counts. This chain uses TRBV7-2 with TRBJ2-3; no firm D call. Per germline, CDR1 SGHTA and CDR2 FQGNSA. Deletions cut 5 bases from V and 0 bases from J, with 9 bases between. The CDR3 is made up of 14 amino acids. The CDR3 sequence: CASSPGGSTDTQYF. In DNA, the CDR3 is TGTGCCAGCAGCCCCGGCGGTAGCACAGATACGCAGTATTTT.

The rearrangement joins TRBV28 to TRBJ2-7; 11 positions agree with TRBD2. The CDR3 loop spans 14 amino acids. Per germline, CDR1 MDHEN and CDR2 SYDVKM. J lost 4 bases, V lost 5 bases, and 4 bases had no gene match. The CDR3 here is CASSIRLAGYEQYF. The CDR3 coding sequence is TGTGCCAGCAGTATTAGACTAGCGGGATACGAGCAGTACTTC.

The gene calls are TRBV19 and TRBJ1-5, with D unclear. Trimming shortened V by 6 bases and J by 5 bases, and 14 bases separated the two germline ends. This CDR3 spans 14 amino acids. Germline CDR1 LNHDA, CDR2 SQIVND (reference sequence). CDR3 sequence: CASRPSVTDQPQHF. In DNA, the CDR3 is TGTGCCAGTAGACCATCCGTTACAGATCAGCCCCAGCATTTT.

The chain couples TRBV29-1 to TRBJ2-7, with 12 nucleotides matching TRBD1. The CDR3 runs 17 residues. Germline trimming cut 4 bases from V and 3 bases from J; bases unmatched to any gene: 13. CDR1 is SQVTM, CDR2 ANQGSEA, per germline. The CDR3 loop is CSVAPGTGGGMDYEQYF. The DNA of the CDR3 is TGCAGCGTTGCCCCCGGGACAGGGGGCGGAATGGACTACGAGCAGTACTTC.

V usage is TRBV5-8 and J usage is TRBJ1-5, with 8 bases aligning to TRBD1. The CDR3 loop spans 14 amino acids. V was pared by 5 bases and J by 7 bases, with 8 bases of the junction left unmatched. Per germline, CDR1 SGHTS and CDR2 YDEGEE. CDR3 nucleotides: TGTGCCAGCAGTTTTCAGGGGGCCGGGCAGCCCCAGCATTTT. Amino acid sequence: CASSFQGAGQPQHF.

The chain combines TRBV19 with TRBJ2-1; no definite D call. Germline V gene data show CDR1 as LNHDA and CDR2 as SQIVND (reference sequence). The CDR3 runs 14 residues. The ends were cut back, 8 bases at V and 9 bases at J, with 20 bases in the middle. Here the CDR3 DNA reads TGTGCCAGTGTACGCCCCTCCCTGGAGCGTGAGCAGTTCTTC. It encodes CASVRPSLEREQFF.

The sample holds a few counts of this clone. The CDR3 is CASRGQLHSHEKLFF. The CDR3 DNA reads TGTGCCAGCAGAGGACAGTTACACTCTCATGAAAAACTGTTTTTT. The chain joins TRBV25-1 to TRBJ1-4; TRBD1 might be the D (6 bases). Trimming removed 6 bases at V and 6 bases at J, with 17 bases between. Germline V gives CDR1 MGHDK, CDR2 SYGVNS. CDR3 length: 15 residues.

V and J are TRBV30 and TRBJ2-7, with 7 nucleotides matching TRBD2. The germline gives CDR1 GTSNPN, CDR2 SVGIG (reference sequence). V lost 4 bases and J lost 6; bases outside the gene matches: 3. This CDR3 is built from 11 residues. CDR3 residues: CAWNPGGEQYF. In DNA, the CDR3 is TGTGCCTGGAACCCGGGAGGCGAGCAGTACTTC. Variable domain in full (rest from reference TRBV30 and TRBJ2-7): SQTIHQWPATLVQPVGSPLSLECTVEGTSNPNLYWYRQAAGRGLQLLFYSVGIGQISSEVPQNLSASRPQDRQFILSSKKLLLSDSGFYLCAWNPGGEQYFGPGTRLTVT.

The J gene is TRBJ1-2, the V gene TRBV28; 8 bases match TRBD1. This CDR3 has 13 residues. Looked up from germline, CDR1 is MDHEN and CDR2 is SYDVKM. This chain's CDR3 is CHRGRGFNYGYTF. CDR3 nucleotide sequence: TGTCACAGGGGGAGGGGCTTTAACTATGGCTACACCTTC.

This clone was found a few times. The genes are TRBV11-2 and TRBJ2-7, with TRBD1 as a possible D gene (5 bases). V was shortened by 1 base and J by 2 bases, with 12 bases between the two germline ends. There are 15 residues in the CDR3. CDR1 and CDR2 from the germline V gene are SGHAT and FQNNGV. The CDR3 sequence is CASSLGFGATYEQYF. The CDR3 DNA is TGTGCCAGCAGCTTAGGCTTTGGGGCCACCTACGAGCAGTACTTC.

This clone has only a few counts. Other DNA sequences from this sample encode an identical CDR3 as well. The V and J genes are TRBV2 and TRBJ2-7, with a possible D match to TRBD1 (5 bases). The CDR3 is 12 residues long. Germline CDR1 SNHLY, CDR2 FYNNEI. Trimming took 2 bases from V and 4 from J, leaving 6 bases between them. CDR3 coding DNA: TGTGCCAGCAGTGAACAGGGTTACGAGCAGTACTTC. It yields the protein CASSEQGYEQYF.

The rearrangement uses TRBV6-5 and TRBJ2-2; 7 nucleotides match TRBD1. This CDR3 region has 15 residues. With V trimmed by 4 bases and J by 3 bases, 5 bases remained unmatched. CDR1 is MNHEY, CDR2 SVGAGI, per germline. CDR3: CASSFRDSYTGELFF. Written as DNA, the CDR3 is TGTGCCAGCAGTTTCCGGGACAGCTACACCGGGGAGCTGTTTTTT.

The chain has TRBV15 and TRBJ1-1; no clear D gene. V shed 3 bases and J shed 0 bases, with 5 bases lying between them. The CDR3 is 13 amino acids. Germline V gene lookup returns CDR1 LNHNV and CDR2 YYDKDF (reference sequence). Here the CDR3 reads CATSRLLNTEAFF. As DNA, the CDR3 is TGTGCCACCAGCAGGTTATTGAACACTGAAGCTTTCTTT.

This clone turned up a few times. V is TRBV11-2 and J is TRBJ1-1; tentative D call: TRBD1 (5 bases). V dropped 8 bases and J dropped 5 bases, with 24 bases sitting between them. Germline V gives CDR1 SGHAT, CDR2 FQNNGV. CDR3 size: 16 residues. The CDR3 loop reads CASFKASGGGGTEAFF. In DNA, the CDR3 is TGTGCCAGCTTTAAAGCTAGTGGTGGGGGGGGAACTGAAGCTTTCTTT.

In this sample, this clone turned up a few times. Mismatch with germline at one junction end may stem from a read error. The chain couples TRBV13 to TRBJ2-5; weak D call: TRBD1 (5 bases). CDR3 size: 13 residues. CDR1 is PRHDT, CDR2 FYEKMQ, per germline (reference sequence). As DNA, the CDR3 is TGTGCCAGCAGCTTAGGCAGGGAAGAGGCCCAGTACTTC. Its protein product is CASSLGREEAQYF.

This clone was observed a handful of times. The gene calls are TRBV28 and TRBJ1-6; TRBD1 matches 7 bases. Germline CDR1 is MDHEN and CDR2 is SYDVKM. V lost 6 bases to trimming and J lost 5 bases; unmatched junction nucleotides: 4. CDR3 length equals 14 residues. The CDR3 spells CASRSGTDNSPLHF. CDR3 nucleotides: TGTGCCAGCAGATCCGGGACAGATAATTCACCCCTCCACTTT.